Below, 23 T cell receptor beta chains from the same sample are listed, as sequenced in a study of cytomegalovirus exposure and HLA in healthy donors. The primer mix had 60 Vbeta and 13 Jbeta primers. Only in-frame clones appear in the TCRdb table, and some are missing; sequencing was by immunoSEQ multiplex PCR. The sample gives 70,000 to 85,000 clones, approximately 66% of which show up once; roughly 4% is in the top ten. Specimen: PBMCs. These receptors originate from a male donor in good health and CMV-seropositive.

By frequency in the sample, this clone is medium-sized (0.01 to 0.1%). V gene TRBV5-4 combines with J gene TRBJ2-3; TRBD2 agrees at 7 bases. The germline V gene encodes CDR1 SGHNT and CDR2 YYREEE (reference sequence). V was clipped by 3 bases and J by 6 bases; unmatched bases: 4. The CDR3 is made up of 13 amino acids. The CDR3 region is CASSSGLRDTQYF. CDR3 in DNA: TGTGCCAGCAGCTCGGGACTACGGGATACGCAGTATTTT.

The chain has TRBV29-1 and TRBJ2-2, with D possibly TRBD1 on 7 matching bases. This CDR3 region has 15 residues. The V end was cut by 7 bases, the J end by 7 bases, with 22 bases between. The germline V gene has CDR1 SQVTM and CDR2 ANQGSEA. This CDR3 is CSGSTNRGGDGELFF. The DNA for the CDR3 is TGCAGCGGCAGCACGAACAGGGGAGGAGACGGGGAGCTGTTTTTT.

This chain joins TRBV30 and TRBJ1-1; D ambiguous. This CDR3 comprises 12 residues. V was pared by 1 base and J by 10 bases, with 13 bases between. Germline V gives CDR1 GTSNPN, CDR2 SVGIG (reference sequence). This CDR3 is CAWSGGPFRAFF. The CDR3 DNA is TGTGCCTGGAGTGGCGGCCCTTTCCGAGCTTTCTTT.

CDR3 DNA: TGTGCCACCAGCAGAGAGCGGGTCTCCTACGAGCAGTACTTC. Encoded protein: CATSRERVSYEQYF. The V and J genes are TRBV15 and TRBJ2-7; tentatively, D is TRBD2 (5 bases). V gave up 0 bases and J gave up 0 bases, with 6 bases separating them. CDR1 is LNHNV, CDR2 YYDKDF, per germline (reference sequence). The CDR3 contains 14 residues. Combining the CDR3 with reference TRBV15 and TRBJ2-7 gives the whole variable domain DAMVIQNPRYQVTQFGKPVTLSCSQTLNHNVMYWYQQKSSQAPKLLFHYYDKDFNNEADTPDNFQSRRPNTSFCFLDIRSPGLGDTAMYLCATSRERVSYEQYFGPGTRLTVT.

In its sample, this clone was seen once. The chain carries TRBV14 and TRBJ1-4; 7 bases are a match to TRBD1. V was clipped by 4 bases and J by 8 bases; unmatched bases: 4. Per the germline V gene, CDR1 is SGHDN and CDR2 is FVKESK. The CDR3 has 13 amino acids. As DNA, the CDR3 is TGTGCCAGCAGCCTACAGGGGAGCGAAAAACTGTTTTTT. Translation: CASSLQGSEKLFF.

This clone has a handful of counts. V usage is TRBV4-2 and J usage is TRBJ2-1; tentatively, D is TRBD2 (7 bases). The CDR3 consists of 13 residues. Per the germline V gene, CDR1 is LGHNA and CDR2 is YNFKEQ. Trimming left V 8 bases short and J 6 bases short, with 14 bases between. The DNA of the CDR3 is TGTGCCAGCTCGCGGGGGCAAATCAATGAGCAGTTCTTC. Translation gives CASSRGQINEQFF.

The V and J genes are TRBV5-6 and TRBJ2-1; D possibly corresponds to TRBD2 (6 bases). Trimming cost V 0 bases and J 0 bases, with 10 bases left between them. The CDR3 sequence is 16 residues long. Germline assignment: CDR1 SGHDT and CDR2 YYEEEE. The CDR3 region is CASSLGLGFSYNEQFF. Here the CDR3 DNA reads TGTGCCAGCAGCTTGGGACTAGGTTTCTCCTACAATGAGCAGTTCTTC.

This clone was recorded only once. The V and J genes are TRBV6-5 and TRBJ1-5; TRBD1 matches 8 bases. Germline CDR1 and CDR2: MNHEY and SVGAGI. Trimming took 8 bases from V and 9 from J; bases not matched to a gene: 12. The CDR3 is 14 amino acids. The CDR3 sequence: CASRRQGREWPQHF. For the CDR3, the DNA is TGTGCCAGCCGTAGACAGGGGAGGGAATGGCCCCAGCATTTT.

As concerns this clone: Other DNA sequences in this sample translate to the same CDR3. This chain uses TRBV5-1 with TRBJ1-1; D perhaps matches TRBD1 (5 bases). V shed 0 bases and J shed 3 bases, with 9 bases lying between them. This CDR3 has 14 residues. From germline, CDR1 is SGHRS and CDR2 YFSETQ. The CDR3 loop is CASSLAGGDTEAFF. The CDR3 DNA sequence: TGCGCCAGCAGCTTGGCCGGGGGGGACACTGAAGCTTTCTTT.

This clone was seen a handful of times. J is TRBJ1-2 and V is TRBV2, with 9 bases matching TRBD1. The length of the CDR3 is 13 residues. Germline values: CDR1 SNHLY, CDR2 FYNNEI. V shed 6 bases, J shed 4 bases, and the junction held 3 bases outside the gene matches. DNA of the CDR3: TGTGCCAGCAGCGACAGGGGGTCCTATGGCTACACCTTC. Protein: CASSDRGSYGYTF.

The V call is TRBV6-6, the J call TRBJ2-7; 13 bases are shared with TRBD2. Germline CDR1 and CDR2: MNHNY and SVGAGI (reference sequence). V dropped 5 bases and J dropped 0; count of bases not matched to a gene: 4. This CDR3 region has 16 residues. CDR3 protein: CASSRTSGSPSYEQYF. The DNA for the CDR3 is TGTGCCAGCAGTAGGACTAGCGGGAGTCCCTCCTACGAGCAGTACTTC.

To note about this clone: Possible read error: a much larger clone is one base away. The gene calls are TRBV28 and TRBJ1-1; 8 bases are shared with TRBD1. J was trimmed by 1 base and V by 6 bases; bases with no gene match: 4. This CDR3 has 14 amino acids. Germline-derived CDR1 and CDR2 are MDHEN and SYDVKM. The CDR3 loop reads CASSPTGANTEAFF. CDR3 nucleotide sequence: TGTGCCAGCAGCCCGACAGGGGCGAACACTGAAGCTTTCTTT.

This clone was seen once. This chain uses TRBV5-4 with TRBJ1-2; D not certain. Trimming took off 0 bases at V and 2 bases at J, with 5 bases between the two ends. The V gene's germline CDR1 is SGHNT and CDR2 YYREEE (reference sequence). This CDR3 region has 13 residues. This CDR3 is CASSLEENYGYTF. Here the CDR3 DNA reads TGTGCCAGCAGCTTGGAGGAGAACTATGGCTACACCTTC.

In its sample, this clone was seen a few times. The rearrangement links TRBV28 to TRBJ2-1; no clear D gene. Trimming cost V 2 bases and J 6 bases, with 5 bases left between them. CDR1 and CDR2 (germline): MDHEN, SYDVKM. There are 12 residues in the CDR3. CDR3 nucleotide sequence: TGTGCCAGCAGTTTACCGGGCAATGAGCAGTTCTTC. Amino acids: CASSLPGNEQFF. The full variable domain, with the rest looked up from reference TRBV28 and TRBJ2-1, is DVKVTQSSRYLVKRTGEKVFLECVQDMDHENMFWYRQDPGLGLRLIYFSYDVKMKEKGDIPEGYSVSREKKERFSLILESASTNQTSMYLCASSLPGNEQFFGPGTRLTVL.

This clone occurred a few times. This rearrangement joins TRBV5-1 to TRBJ2-7; 8 bases are shared with TRBD1. CDR3 length: 15 residues. CDR1 SGHRS and CDR2 YFSETQ come from the germline V gene. Unmatched junction bases numbered 7, after V lost 4 bases and J lost 1 base. CDR3 region: CASSPRQGRSYEQYF. CDR3 DNA sequence: TGCGCCAGCAGCCCGCGACAGGGGAGGTCCTACGAGCAGTACTTC.

This chain uses TRBV13 with TRBJ2-2, with 14 bases aligning to TRBD2. There are 18 residues in the CDR3. Per germline, CDR1 PRHDT and CDR2 FYEKMQ (reference sequence). V was clipped by 2 bases and J by 6 bases; unmatched bases: 8. CDR3 nucleotide sequence: TGTGCCAGCAGCTTAACGGGACTAGCGGGAGTGTTGGCCGGGGAGCTGTTTTTT. It codes for CASSLTGLAGVLAGELFF.

The V gene is TRBV5-1, the J gene TRBJ2-2; possible D gene TRBD1, 6 bases. V was pared by 1 base and J by 3 bases, with 10 bases between. This CDR3 region has 15 residues. Germline CDR1 and CDR2: SGHRS and YFSETQ. The CDR3 spells CASSLTGSDTGELFF. The CDR3, as DNA: TGCGCCAGCAGCTTGACAGGGTCGGACACCGGGGAGCTGTTTTTT.

The chain carries TRBV2 and TRBJ2-7; possible D gene TRBD1, 5 bases. The germline V and J ends were trimmed by 1 base and 3 bases, with 16 bases remaining between them. The CDR3 runs 16 residues. CDR1 and CDR2 from the germline V gene are SNHLY and FYNNEI. CDR3 nucleotide sequence: TGTGCCAGCAGTGAAGTGTCAGGGCGGTCCTACTACGAGCAGTACTTC. Amino acids: CASSEVSGRSYYEQYF.

The chain combines TRBV29-1 with TRBJ2-3, with D maybe TRBD2 (6 bases). Germline CDR1 reads SQVTM; CDR2 reads ANQGSEA. This CDR3 has 13 residues. V lost 4 bases, J lost 1 base, and 9 bases lay in between. CDR3 nucleotide sequence: TGCAGCGTTGTGCGGGGACGCACAGATACGCAGTATTTT. It translates to CSVVRGRTDTQYF.

This clone has a handful of counts. The V and J genes are TRBV18 and TRBJ1-5; D unclear. The CDR3 loop spans 14 amino acids. V lost 3 bases to trimming and J lost 3 bases, with 9 bases between them. Germline CDR1 is KGHSH and CDR2 is LQKENI. CDR3 sequence: CASSPIQNNQPQHF. The CDR3 bases are TGTGCCAGCTCACCCATACAGAACAATCAGCCCCAGCATTTT.

This chain joins TRBV5-4 and TRBJ1-6; D uncertain. With 4 bases removed from V and 0 bases from J, the gap between germline ends came to 14 bases. The CDR3 is 17 residues long. Per germline, CDR1 SGHNT and CDR2 YYREEE (reference sequence). The CDR3 spells CASSPGKASSYNSPLHF. The CDR3 DNA reads as TGTGCCAGCAGCCCCGGTAAAGCTAGCTCCTATAATTCACCCCTCCACTTT. Full variable domain (rest looked up from reference TRBV5-4 and TRBJ1-6): ETGVTQSPTHLIKTRGQQVTLRCSSQSGHNTVSWYQQALGQGPQFIFQYYREEENGRGNFPPRFSGLQFPNYSSELNVNALELDDSALYLCASSPGKASSYNSPLHFGNGTRLTVT.

The chain's CDR3 is CASSLIGGSSYEQYF. The CDR3, as DNA: TGTGCCAGCAGTTTAATAGGGGGCAGCTCCTACGAGCAGTACTTC. The chain combines TRBV28 with TRBJ2-7; 7 nucleotides line up with TRBD1. V lost 2 bases to trimming and J lost 0 bases; unmatched junction nucleotides: 4. The germline V gene has CDR1 MDHEN and CDR2 SYDVKM. The CDR3 sequence is 15 residues long.

This chain joins TRBV15 and TRBJ1-1; D may be TRBD1 (6 bases). Germline CDR1 is LNHNV and CDR2 is YYDKDF (reference sequence). The ends were cut back, 3 bases at V and 4 bases at J, with 18 bases in the middle. This CDR3 has 16 residues. The chain's CDR3 is CATSREGGLRGTEAFF. The CDR3 coding sequence is TGTGCCACCAGCAGGGAGGGGGGGCTGCGTGGCACTGAAGCTTTCTTT. The full variable domain, completed using reference TRBV15 and TRBJ1-1, is DAMVIQNPRYQVTQFGKPVTLSCSQTLNHNVMYWYQQKSSQAPKLLFHYYDKDFNNEADTPDNFQSRRPNTSFCFLDIRSPGLGDTAMYLCATSREGGLRGTEAFFGQGTRLTVV.